This is a list of T cell receptor beta chains from one sample in a study of shared clonotypes between healthy human individuals. The table came from immunoSEQ multiplex PCR; TCRdb's copy has only in-frame clones and leaves some out. Among roughly 1,000,000 clones listed, around 82% were seen once. Sequenced sample: memory CD4+ T cells from PBMCs. These receptor sequences come from a young man in good health. Some clones in this sample may be carry-over from other donors' samples. Both conserved end residues are part of each CDR3. The D gene is left open where the match is weak. Clone size, where shown, is once, few, many, or a class for clones that have expanded.

d_gene: .
v_gene: TRBV7-9
len: 14
j_gene: TRBJ2-1
abundance: .
CDR3aa: CASSLVNGSYEQFF
CDR3nt: TGTGCCAGCAGCCTCGTAAACGGGAGCTATGAGCAGTTCTTC

d_gene: TRBD2
v_gene: TRBV5-4
len: 20
j_gene: TRBJ2-5
abundance: few
CDR3aa: CASSSRNARGASGLQETQYF
CDR3nt: TGTGCCAGCAGCTCTCGGAATGCAAGGGGGGCTAGCGGGTTACAAGAGACCCAGTACTTC

d_gene: .
v_gene: TRBV28
len: 13
j_gene: TRBJ1-2
abundance: once
CDR3aa: CAILGDINYGYTF
CDR3nt: TGTGCCATCCTCGGGGATATAAACTATGGCTACACCTTC

d_gene: TRBD2
v_gene: TRBV7-6
len: 14
j_gene: TRBJ2-7
abundance: .
CDR3aa: CASSSVAGPYEQYF
CDR3nt: TGTGCCAGCAGCTCGGTAGCGGGCCCTTACGAGCAGTACTTC

d_gene: .
v_gene: TRBV28
len: 12
j_gene: TRBJ1-2
abundance: .
CDR3aa: CASSFLGDGYTF
CDR3nt: TGTGCCAGCAGTTTCCTCGGGGATGGCTACACCTTC

d_gene: .
v_gene: TRBV5-8
len: 14
j_gene: TRBJ1-5
abundance: .
CDR3aa: CASSQLEVVQPQHF
CDR3nt: TGTGCCAGCAGTCAGTTAGAGGTCGTACAGCCCCAGCATTTT

d_gene: .
v_gene: TRBV19
len: 15
j_gene: TRBJ2-7
abundance: once
CDR3aa: CASSIVMGPHYEQYF
CDR3nt: TGTGCCAGTAGTATTGTAATGGGCCCCCACTACGAGCAGTACTTC

d_gene: .
v_gene: TRBV4-1
len: 16
j_gene: TRBJ2-3
abundance: .
CDR3aa: CASSQVSGKYTDTQYF
CDR3nt: TGCGCCAGCAGCCAAGTTAGCGGAAAGTACACAGATACGCAGTATTTT

d_gene: .
v_gene: TRBV15
len: 15
j_gene: TRBJ2-2
abundance: few
CDR3aa: CATSRDLGGGRVLFF
CDR3nt: TGTGCCACCAGCAGAGACCTAGGAGGGGGACGGGTGCTGTTTTTT

d_gene: TRBD2
v_gene: TRBV5-3
len: 23
j_gene: TRBJ2-1
abundance: .
CDR3aa: CARSTGGDSLAGGSPLLYNEQFF
CDR3nt: TGTGCCAGAAGCACAGGGGGGGATTCACTAGCGGGAGGGTCCCCCCTTCTATACAATGAGCAGTTCTTC

d_gene: .
v_gene: TRBV5-4
len: 15
j_gene: TRBJ2-2
abundance: .
CDR3aa: CASSQGPGSTGELFF
CDR3nt: TGTGCCAGCAGCCAGGGACCCGGGAGCACCGGGGAGCTGTTTTTT

d_gene: .
v_gene: TRBV11-2
len: 15
j_gene: TRBJ1-4
abundance: once
CDR3aa: CASSLDQWTDGKLFF
CDR3nt: TGTGCCAGCAGCTTAGACCAGTGGACTGACGGAAAACTGTTTTTT

d_gene: TRBD1
v_gene: TRBV6-5
len: 14
j_gene: TRBJ2-7
abundance: .
CDR3aa: CASSPRQGSYEQYF
CDR3nt: TGTGCCAGCAGTCCTAGACAGGGATCCTACGAGCAGTACTTC

d_gene: .
v_gene: TRBV21-1
len: 17
j_gene: TRBJ2-6
abundance: .
CDR3aa: CASSKEGCPSGANVLTF
CDR3nt: TGTGCCAGCAGCAAAGAGGGGTGTCCTTCTGGGGCCAACGTCCTGACTTTC

d_gene: .
v_gene: TRBV28
len: 16
j_gene: TRBJ2-2
abundance: .
CDR3aa: CASSLKEALYTGELFF
CDR3nt: TGTGCCAGCAGTTTAAAGGAGGCTCTCTATACCGGGGAGCTGTTTTTT

d_gene: TRBD1
v_gene: TRBV19
len: 14
j_gene: TRBJ2-2
abundance: .
CDR3aa: CATRDRGLTGELFF
CDR3nt: TGTGCCACCCGAGACAGGGGGCTCACCGGGGAGCTGTTTTTT

d_gene: .
v_gene: TRBV28
len: 14
j_gene: TRBJ1-2
abundance: .
CDR3aa: CASSLRGPNYGYTF
CDR3nt: TGTGCCAGCAGTTTAAGAGGTCCTAACTATGGCTACACCTTC

d_gene: .
v_gene: TRBV7-2
len: 13
j_gene: TRBJ2-7
abundance: .
CDR3aa: CASSLFGQREQYF
CDR3nt: TGTGCCAGCAGCTTATTTGGGCAGAGGGAGCAGTACTTC

d_gene: TRBD2
v_gene: TRBV7-2
len: 17
j_gene: TRBJ2-3
abundance: .
CDR3aa: CASSFQTSGYGTDTQYF
CDR3nt: TGTGCCAGCAGCTTCCAGACTAGCGGGTATGGCACAGATACGCAGTATTTT

d_gene: .
v_gene: TRBV28
len: 11
j_gene: TRBJ1-1
abundance: many
CDR3aa: CASSAITEAFF
CDR3nt: TGTGCCAGCAGTGCGATCACTGAAGCTTTCTTT

d_gene: TRBD1
v_gene: TRBV29-1
len: 15
j_gene: TRBJ2-2
abundance: .
CDR3aa: CSVRLTGDNTGELFF
CDR3nt: TGCAGCGTCCGGTTAACAGGGGATAACACCGGGGAGCTGTTTTTT

d_gene: .
v_gene: TRBV13
len: 14
j_gene: TRBJ2-5
abundance: .
CDR3aa: CASSLSSGQETQYF
CDR3nt: TGTGCCAGCAGCTTGTCCAGCGGCCAAGAGACCCAGTACTTC

d_gene: .
v_gene: TRBV6-1
len: 16
j_gene: TRBJ1-5
abundance: .
CDR3aa: CASSERTVAFNQPQHF
CDR3nt: TGTGCCAGCAGTGAGAGGACAGTTGCATTTAATCAGCCCCAGCATTTT

d_gene: .
v_gene: TRBV18
len: 16
j_gene: TRBJ1-1
abundance: .
CDR3aa: CASSPSHDSLNTEAFF
CDR3nt: TGTGCCAGCTCACCATCCCATGACAGTTTGAACACTGAAGCTTTCTTT

d_gene: TRBD2
v_gene: TRBV7-2
len: 14
j_gene: TRBJ2-7
abundance: once
CDR3aa: CASSLTSGAYEQYF
CDR3nt: TGTGCCAGCAGCTTGACTAGCGGGGCCTACGAGCAGTACTTC

d_gene: .
v_gene: TRBV5-1
len: 14
j_gene: TRBJ2-3
abundance: .
CDR3aa: CASSLAAGTDTQYF
CDR3nt: TGCGCCAGCAGCTTGGCCGCGGGTACAGATACGCAGTATTTT

d_gene: .
v_gene: TRBV28
len: 14
j_gene: TRBJ2-3
abundance: once
CDR3aa: CASSQGIGTDTQYF
CDR3nt: TGTGCCAGCAGTCAGGGGATCGGCACAGATACGCAGTATTTT

d_gene: .
v_gene: TRBV7-9
len: 14
j_gene: TRBJ1-4
abundance: .
CDR3aa: CASSIGTGDEKLFF
CDR3nt: TGTGCCAGCAGCATCGGGACCGGCGATGAAAAACTGTTTTTT